This T cell receptor (beta chain) was observed in a study of cytomegalovirus exposure and HLA in healthy donors (TCRdb year 2017). Concerning the study at large: The 666 repertoires of the first cohort and the 120 validation repertoires were produced on the same platform, according to a later analysis. Along with the roughly 670-subject first cohort, a separate validation cohort of over 90 different subjects was used. The study aimed to test whether signatures of past pathogen exposure could be identified by cataloging public T cell receptors. To predict cytomegalovirus infection status, the study combined high-throughput TCR immunosequencing, statistical association of individual TCRs with disease status, and machine learning. Summary of the overall study and its limitations: The classifier was reported to diagnose cytomegalovirus status with high specificity and sensitivity in both the original cohort and the validation cohort. The study gave a list of around 170 TCR beta chains associated with cytomegalovirus. Three of the identified cytomegalovirus-associated TCR beta chains were confirmed in vitro to be specific for cytomegalovirus antigens. The authors suggested that the approach could potentially be generalized to other disease states and immunological phenotypes. A later analysis had no HLA typing for the validation cohort, so co-occurrence there was scored across all 110 or so repertoires. A later analysis found that TCRs clustered in the first cohort also tended to co-occur in the 120 validation repertoires, with more than 90% of cluster scores above 0. Across donors, most TCR sequences were observed very rarely, whereas some public TCRs were present in many individuals.

Libraries were prepared through the immunoSEQ multiplex PCR assay. On the study's bioinformatics: A statistical classification framework was built for diagnosing cytomegalovirus status from the catalog of TCR beta chain sequences. Drawn from immuneACCESS, this table holds only the in-frame rearrangements with V and J called that TCRdb kept. Clones are partly lost; checked studies trace under half to an unresolved V gene and leave the rest unexplained. The V and J calls and the clone size are those of that table, but D and trimming were determined from the DNA. This sample lists about 98,000 clones; roughly nine tenths were detected once. Roughly 4.3% of the sample lies in the top ten. The donors belonged to the validation cohort of around 130 subjects, which was separate from the roughly 670-subject first cohort. For this clone: The target of this receptor is not known. No base quality information exists; no much larger clone differs at one position.

The germline V gene (reference sequence) gives CDR1 as LNHDA and CDR2 as SQIVND. V gives up 9 bases and J gives up 2 bases, and the segment between their germline ends measures 8 bases. The CDR3 runs 13 residues from the cysteine to the phenylalanine. The only DNA kept is the CDR3, 39 bases in frame from the first base. The sample was PBMCs. This TCR was sampled from a woman between 25 and 40 years old in good health and CMV-seronegative. The chain couples TRBV19 to TRBJ1-6, and TRBD1 may be the D gene, going by 6 matching bases. The DNA sequence follows: TGTGCCAGCCGGACAGCCTATAATTCACCCCTCCACTTT. Its coded protein is CASRTAYNSPLHF. Reference TRBV19 and TRBJ1-6 genes cover what lies past the CDR3, so the full variable domain is DGGITQSPKYLFRKEGQNVTLSCEQNLNHDAMYWYRQDPGQGLRLIYYSQIVNDFQKGDIAEGYSVSREKKESFPLTVTSAQKNPTAFYLCASRTAYNSPLHFGNGTRLTVT.